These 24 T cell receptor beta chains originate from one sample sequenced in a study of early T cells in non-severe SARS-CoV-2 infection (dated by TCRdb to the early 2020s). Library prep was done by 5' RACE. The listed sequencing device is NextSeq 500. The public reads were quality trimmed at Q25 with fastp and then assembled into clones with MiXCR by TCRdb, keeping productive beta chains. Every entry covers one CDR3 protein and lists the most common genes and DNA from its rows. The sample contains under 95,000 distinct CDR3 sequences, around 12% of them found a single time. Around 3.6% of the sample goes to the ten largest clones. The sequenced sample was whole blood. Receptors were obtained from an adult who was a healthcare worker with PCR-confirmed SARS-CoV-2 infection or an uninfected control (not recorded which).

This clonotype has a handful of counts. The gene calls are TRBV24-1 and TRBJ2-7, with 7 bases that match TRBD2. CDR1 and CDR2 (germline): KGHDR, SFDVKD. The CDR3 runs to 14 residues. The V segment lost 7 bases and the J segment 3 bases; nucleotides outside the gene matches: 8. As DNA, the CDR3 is TGTGCCACCAGGGGTAGCGGGCGTCGCTACGAGCAGTACTTC. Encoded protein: CATRGSGRRYEQYF.

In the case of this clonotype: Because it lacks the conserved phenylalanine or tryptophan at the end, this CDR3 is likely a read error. The DNA of the CDR3 is TGTGCCAGCAGCTCAAACAATGAGCAGTTCTTA. Protein sequence: CASSSNNEQFL. V usage is TRBV6-5 and J usage is TRBJ2-1; D is undetermined. The germline V gene has CDR1 MNHEY and CDR2 SVGAGI. The V end lost 6 bases, the J end lost 5 bases, and 5 bases lay between the germline ends. The CDR3 covers 11 residues.

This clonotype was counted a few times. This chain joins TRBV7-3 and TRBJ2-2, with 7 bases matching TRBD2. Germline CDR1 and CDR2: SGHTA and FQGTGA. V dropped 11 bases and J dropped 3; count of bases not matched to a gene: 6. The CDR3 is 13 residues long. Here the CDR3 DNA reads TGTGCCCGCGGGGGACTCCACACCGGGGAGCTGTTTTTT. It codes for CARGGLHTGELFF.

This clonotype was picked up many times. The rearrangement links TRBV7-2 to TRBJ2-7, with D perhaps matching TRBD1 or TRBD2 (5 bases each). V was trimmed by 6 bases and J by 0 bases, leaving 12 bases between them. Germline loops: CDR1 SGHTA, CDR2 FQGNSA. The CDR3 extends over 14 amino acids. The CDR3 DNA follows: TGTGCCAGCAGGCCGGGACCCTCCTCCTACGAGCAGTACTTC. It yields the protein CASRPGPSSYEQYF. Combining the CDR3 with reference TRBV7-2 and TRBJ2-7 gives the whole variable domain GAGVSQSPSNKVTEKGKDVELRCDPISGHTALYWYRQSLGQGLEFLIYFQGNSAPDKSGLPSDRFSAERTGGSVSTLTIQRTQQEDSAVYLCASRPGPSSYEQYFGPGTRLTVT.

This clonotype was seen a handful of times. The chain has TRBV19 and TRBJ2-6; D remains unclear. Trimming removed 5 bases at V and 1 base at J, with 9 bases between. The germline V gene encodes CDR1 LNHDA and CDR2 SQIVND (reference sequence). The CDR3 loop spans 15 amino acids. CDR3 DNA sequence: TGTGCCAGTAGTCCTGGTGAATCTGGGGCCAACGTCCTGACTTTC. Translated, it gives CASSPGESGANVLTF.

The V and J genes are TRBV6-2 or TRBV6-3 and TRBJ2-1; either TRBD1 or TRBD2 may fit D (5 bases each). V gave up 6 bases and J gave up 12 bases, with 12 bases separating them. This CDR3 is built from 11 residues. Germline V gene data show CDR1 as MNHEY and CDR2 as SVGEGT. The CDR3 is CASSLPGRQFF. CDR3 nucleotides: TGTGCCAGCAGCCTACCGGGACGGCAGTTCTTC.

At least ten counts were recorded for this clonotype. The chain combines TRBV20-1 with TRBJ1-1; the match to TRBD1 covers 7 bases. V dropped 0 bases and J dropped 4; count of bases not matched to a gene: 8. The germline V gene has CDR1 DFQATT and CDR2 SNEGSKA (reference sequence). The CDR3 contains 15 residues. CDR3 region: CSARDPGGGVTEAFF. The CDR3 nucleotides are TGCAGTGCTAGAGATCCAGGAGGGGGCGTCACTGAAGCTTTCTTT.

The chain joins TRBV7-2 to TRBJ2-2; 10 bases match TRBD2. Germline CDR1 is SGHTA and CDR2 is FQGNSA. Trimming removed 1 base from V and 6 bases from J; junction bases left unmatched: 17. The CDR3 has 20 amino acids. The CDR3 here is CASSLDQGWGTSEISGELFF. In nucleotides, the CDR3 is TGTGCCAGCAGCTTAGATCAGGGCTGGGGGACTAGCGAGATCTCCGGGGAGCTGTTTTTT.

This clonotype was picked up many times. This chain's CDR3 is CASSLLNNEQFF. CDR3 DNA: TGTGCCAGCAGTCTACTGAACAATGAGCAGTTCTTC. The V call is TRBV28, the J call TRBJ2-1; D gene ambiguous. The CDR3 spans 12 residues. The V gene's germline CDR1 is MDHEN and CDR2 SYDVKM. The ends were cut back, 5 bases at V and 5 bases at J, with 7 bases in the middle.

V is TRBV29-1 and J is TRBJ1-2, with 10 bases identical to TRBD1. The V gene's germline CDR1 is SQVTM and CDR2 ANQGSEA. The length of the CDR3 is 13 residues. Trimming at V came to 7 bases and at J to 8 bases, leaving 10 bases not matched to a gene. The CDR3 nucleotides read TGCAGCGGGAAGGGACAGGGGATGGAAGGCTACACCTTC. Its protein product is CSGKGQGMEGYTF.

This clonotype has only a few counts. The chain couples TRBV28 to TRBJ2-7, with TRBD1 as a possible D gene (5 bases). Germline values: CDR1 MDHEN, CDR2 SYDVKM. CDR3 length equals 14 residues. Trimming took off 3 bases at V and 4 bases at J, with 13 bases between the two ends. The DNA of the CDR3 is TGTGCCAGCAGTTTCCCCAGGGTTAGGTACGAGCAGTACTTC. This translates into CASSFPRVRYEQYF.

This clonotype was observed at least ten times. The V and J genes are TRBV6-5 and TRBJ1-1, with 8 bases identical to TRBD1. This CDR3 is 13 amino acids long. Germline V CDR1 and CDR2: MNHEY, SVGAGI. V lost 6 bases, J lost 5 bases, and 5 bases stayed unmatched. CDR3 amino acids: CASRGQEGTEAFF. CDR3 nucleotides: TGTGCCAGCAGGGGACAGGAGGGGACTGAAGCTTTCTTT.

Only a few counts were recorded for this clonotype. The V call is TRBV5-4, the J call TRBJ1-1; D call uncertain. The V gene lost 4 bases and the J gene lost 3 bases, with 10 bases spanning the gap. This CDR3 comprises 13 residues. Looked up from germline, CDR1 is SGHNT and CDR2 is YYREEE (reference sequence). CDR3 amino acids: CASSIRRDTEAFF. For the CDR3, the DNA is TGTGCCAGCAGCATACGACGGGACACTGAAGCTTTCTTT. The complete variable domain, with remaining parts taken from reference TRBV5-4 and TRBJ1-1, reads ETGVTQSPTHLIKTRGQQVTLRCSSQSGHNTVSWYQQALGQGPQFIFQYYREEENGRGNFPPRFSGLQFPNYSSELNVNALELDDSALYLCASSIRRDTEAFFGQGTRLTVV.

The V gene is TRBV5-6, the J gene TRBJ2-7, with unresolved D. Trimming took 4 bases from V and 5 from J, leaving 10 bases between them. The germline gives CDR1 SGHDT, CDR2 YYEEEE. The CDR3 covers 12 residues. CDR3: CASSRPDNEQYF. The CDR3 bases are TGTGCCAGCAGCCGCCCAGATAACGAGCAGTACTTC.

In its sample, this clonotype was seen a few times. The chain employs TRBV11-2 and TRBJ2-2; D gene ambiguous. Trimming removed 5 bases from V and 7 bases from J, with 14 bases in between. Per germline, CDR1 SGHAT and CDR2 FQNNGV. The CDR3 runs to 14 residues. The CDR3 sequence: CASSPVVVFGELFF. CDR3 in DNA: TGTGCCAGCAGCCCGGTGGTGGTTTTCGGGGAGCTGTTTTTT.

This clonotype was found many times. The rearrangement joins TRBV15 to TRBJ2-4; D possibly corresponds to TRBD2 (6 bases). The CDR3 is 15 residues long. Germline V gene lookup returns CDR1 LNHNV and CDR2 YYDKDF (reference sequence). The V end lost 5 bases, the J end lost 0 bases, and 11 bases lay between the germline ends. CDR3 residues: CATSPPAGAKNIQYF. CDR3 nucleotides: TGTGCCACCAGCCCCCCAGCGGGAGCCAAAAACATTCAGTACTTC.

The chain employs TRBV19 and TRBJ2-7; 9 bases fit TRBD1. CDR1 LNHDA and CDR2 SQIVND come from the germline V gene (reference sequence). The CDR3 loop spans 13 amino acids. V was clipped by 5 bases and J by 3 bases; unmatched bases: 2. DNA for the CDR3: TGTGCCAGTAGTCCGGACAGGGGCTACGAGCAGTACTTC. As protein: CASSPDRGYEQYF.

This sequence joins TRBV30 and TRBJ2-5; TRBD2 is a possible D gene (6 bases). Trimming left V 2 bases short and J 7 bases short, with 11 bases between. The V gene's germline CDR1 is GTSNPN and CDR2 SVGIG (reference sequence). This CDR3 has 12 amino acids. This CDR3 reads CAWSPPGGTQYF. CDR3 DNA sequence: TGTGCCTGGAGTCCACCCGGGGGGACCCAGTACTTC.

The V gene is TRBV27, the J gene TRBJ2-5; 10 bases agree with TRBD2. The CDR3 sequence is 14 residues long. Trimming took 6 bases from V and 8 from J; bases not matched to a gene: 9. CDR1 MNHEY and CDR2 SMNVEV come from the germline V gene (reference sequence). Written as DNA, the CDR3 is TGTGCCAGCAGCCAAGGAGCGGGAGGGCGAACCCAGTACTTC. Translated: CASSQGAGGRTQYF.

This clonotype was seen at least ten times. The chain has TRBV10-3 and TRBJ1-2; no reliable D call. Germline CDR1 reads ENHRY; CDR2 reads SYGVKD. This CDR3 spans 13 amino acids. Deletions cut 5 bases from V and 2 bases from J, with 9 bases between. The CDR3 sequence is CAISPGQNYGYTF. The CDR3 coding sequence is TGTGCCATCAGTCCGGGTCAGAACTATGGCTACACCTTC.

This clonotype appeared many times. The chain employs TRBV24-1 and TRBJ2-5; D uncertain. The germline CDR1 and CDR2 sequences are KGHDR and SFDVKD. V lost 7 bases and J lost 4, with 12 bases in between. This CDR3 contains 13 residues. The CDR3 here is CATSPLERETQYF. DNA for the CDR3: TGTGCCACCAGCCCTCTAGAGAGAGAGACCCAGTACTTC.

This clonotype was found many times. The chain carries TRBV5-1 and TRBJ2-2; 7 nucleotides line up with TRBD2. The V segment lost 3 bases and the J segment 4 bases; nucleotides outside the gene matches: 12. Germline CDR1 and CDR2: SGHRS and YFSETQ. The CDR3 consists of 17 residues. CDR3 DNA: TGCGCCAGCAGCTCCCCCTTGCGGGGGTCGGTCACCGGGGAGCTGTTTTTT. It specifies CASSSPLRGSVTGELFF.

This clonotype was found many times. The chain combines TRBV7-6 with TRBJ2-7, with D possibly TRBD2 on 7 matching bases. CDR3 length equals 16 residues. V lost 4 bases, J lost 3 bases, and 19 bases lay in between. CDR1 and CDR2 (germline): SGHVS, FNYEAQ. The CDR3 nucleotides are TGTGCCAGCAGCTCCTCCCGGGGGGCATTCATCTACGAGCAGTACTTC. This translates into CASSSSRGAFIYEQYF.

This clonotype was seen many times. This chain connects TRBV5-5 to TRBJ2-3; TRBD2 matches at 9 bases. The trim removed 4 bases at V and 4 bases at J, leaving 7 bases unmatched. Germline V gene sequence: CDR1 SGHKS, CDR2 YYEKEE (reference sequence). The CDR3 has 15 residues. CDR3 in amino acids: CASSEGLARADTQYF. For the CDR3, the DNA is TGTGCCAGCAGCGAGGGACTAGCTAGGGCAGATACGCAGTATTTT.